These T cell receptor beta chains were read from a single sample in a study of blood T cells in healthy people across ages. Using its own MiXCR run on the 5' RACE reads, TCRdb lists one record per CDR3 protein. Among over 1.5 million distinct CDR3 sequences listed, roughly 49% were seen once. The source material was blood. These receptors were collected from a woman aged 40 to 50 in good health. Both conserved end residues are part of each CDR3. The D gene is left open where the match is weak. The size field is filled for only some rows; it gives once, few, many or a size class.

d_call	j_call	clone_size	v_call	cdr3_aa	cdr3_nt
NA	TRBJ1-2	few	TRBV29-1	CSVESLGYGYTF	TGCAGCGTTGAATCCCTGGGTTATGGCTACACCTTC
NA	TRBJ2-3	NA	TRBV7-6	CASSLARKAGRTDTQYF	TGTGCCAGCAGCTTAGCTAGGAAGGCGGGGAGAACAGATACGCAGTATTTT
NA	TRBJ2-1	NA	TRBV28	CASSLFWGVEQFF	TGTGCCAGCAGTTTATTTTGGGGCGTAGAGCAGTTCTTC
TRBD1	TRBJ2-7	NA	TRBV24-1	CATSAGQPSYEQYF	TGTGCCACCAGTGCGGGACAGCCCTCCTACGAGCAGTACTTC
TRBD1	TRBJ1-2	few	TRBV20-1	CSARVGTGGIYGYTF	TGCAGTGCTAGAGTGGGGACAGGGGGCATCTATGGCTACACCTTC
NA	TRBJ2-5	few	TRBV7-9	CASSTTQQETQYF	TGTGCCAGCAGCACCACACAGCAAGAGACCCAGTACTTC
NA	TRBJ1-1	NA	TRBV20-1	CSAPKEYTEAFF	TGCAGTGCTCCAAAAGAGTACACTGAAGCTTTCTTT
TRBD1	TRBJ1-5	NA	TRBV20-1	CSAREGAGNQPQHF	TGCAGTGCTAGGGAGGGGGCTGGTAATCAGCCCCAGCATTTT
NA	TRBJ2-5	few	TRBV5-6	CASSPGTTKTQYF	TGTGCCAGCAGTCCTGGGACCACCAAGACCCAGTACTTC
NA	TRBJ2-7	NA	TRBV5-1	CASSLDGTVYEQYF	TGTGCCAGCAGCCTCGATGGGACCGTTTACGAGCAGTACTTC
NA	TRBJ2-1	NA	TRBV14	CASTKGGGLPYNEQFF	TGTGCCAGCACCAAAGGGGGGGGGCTACCCTACAATGAGCAGTTCTTC
NA	TRBJ2-1	NA	TRBV7-6	CASSLAPSQVYNEQFF	TGTGCCAGCAGCTTAGCACCGTCCCAGGTCTACAATGAGCAGTTCTTC
NA	TRBJ2-1	NA	TRBV20-1	CSARDTGFSYNEQFF	TGCAGTGCTAGAGATACAGGGTTCTCCTACAATGAGCAGTTCTTC
NA	TRBJ1-4	NA	TRBV28	CASRGILTNEKLFF	TGTGCCAGCAGGGGGATTTTAACTAATGAAAAACTGTTTTTT
NA	TRBJ2-1	few	TRBV29-1	CSVGVRAYNEQFF	TGCAGCGTAGGGGTTCGGGCCTACAATGAGCAGTTCTTC
NA	TRBJ2-5	once	TRBV20-1	CSATPQVQETQYF	TGCAGTGCTACTCCACAGGTCCAAGAGACCCAGTACTTC
NA	TRBJ2-5	NA	TRBV12-3/TRBV12-4	CASTRNQETQYF	TGTGCCAGCACCCGTAATCAAGAGACCCAGTACTTC
NA	TRBJ2-5	few	TRBV7-2	CASSLFPETYPETQYF	TGTGCCAGCAGCTTATTCCCCGAGACATACCCAGAGACCCAGTACTTC
TRBD2	TRBJ2-5	NA	TRBV12-3/TRBV12-4	CASSLGTKEYF	TGTGCCAGCAGTCTAGGGACTAAAGAGTACTTC
TRBD2	TRBJ2-1	NA	TRBV5-1	CASSFLAGGRTYNEQFF	TGCGCCAGCAGCTTTTTAGCGGGGGGGCGGACCTACAATGAGCAGTTCTTC
NA	TRBJ2-1	NA	TRBV24-1	CATSGAERYEQFF	TGTGCCACCAGTGGAGCGGAGCGTTATGAGCAGTTCTTC
NA	TRBJ1-2	NA	TRBV7-2	CAGRGAGADGYTF	TGTGCCGGCCGGGGGGCTGGCGCTGATGGCTACACCTTC
TRBD1	TRBJ1-2	NA	TRBV20-1	CSPVDRGRDGYTF	TGCAGCCCCGTCGACAGGGGGCGGGATGGCTACACCTTC
TRBD1	TRBJ2-1	NA	TRBV15	CATSRIPGGKDNEQFF	TGTGCCACCAGCAGAATTCCAGGGGGCAAGGACAATGAGCAGTTCTTC
TRBD1	TRBJ1-6	once	TRBV4-3	CASSQDRDSNSPLHF	TGCGCCAGCAGCCAAGACCGGGACAGCAATTCACCCCTCCACTTT
NA	TRBJ2-5	few	TRBV7-9	CASSFTGRTQETQYF	TGTGCCAGCAGCTTCACAGGGCGGACGCAAGAGACCCAGTACTTC
NA	TRBJ2-6	NA	TRBV4-3	CASSQTGGANVLTF	TGCGCCAGCAGCCAGACCGGGGGGGCCAACGTCCTGACTTTC
TRBD2	TRBJ2-5	few	TRBV3-1	CASSRATRLAGGLETQYF	TGTGCCAGCAGCCGCGCGACCAGACTAGCGGGGGGGTTAGAGACCCAGTACTTC
NA	TRBJ2-3	NA	TRBV29-1	CSVEGGVLSTDTQYF	TGCAGCGTTGAGGGGGGTGTGCTTTCTACAGATACGCAGTATTTT
NA	TRBJ2-7	few	TRBV5-1	CASRRTYRDAYEQYF	TGCGCCAGCAGACGGACATACAGGGACGCCTACGAGCAGTACTTC
NA	TRBJ1-2	NA	TRBV9	CASSVRGTGGYTF	TGTGCCAGCAGCGTAAGGGGGACGGGTGGCTACACCTTC
TRBD2	TRBJ2-1	NA	TRBV29-1	CSVSAGAAGGNEQFF	TGCAGCGTTTCGGCGGGGGCGGCGGGGGGCAATGAGCAGTTCTTC
NA	TRBJ2-1	NA	TRBV6-2/TRBV6-3	CASRVADIRGNNEQFF	TGTGCCAGCCGGGTCGCCGACATTAGGGGAAACAATGAGCAGTTCTTC
NA	TRBJ2-2	NA	TRBV12-3/TRBV12-4	CASRPGIGSGELFF	TGTGCCAGCAGGCCGGGGATCGGTTCCGGGGAGCTGTTTTTT
NA	TRBJ2-5	NA	TRBV28	CASRSTLKTQYF	TGTGCCAGCCGGAGTACGTTGAAGACCCAGTACTTC
NA	TRBJ2-7	once	TRBV4-3	CASSFGLGLGYEQYF	TGCGCCAGCAGCTTCGGGCTGGGATTGGGCTACGAGCAGTACTTC
TRBD1	TRBJ2-7	NA	TRBV5-6	CASSFLRTGLGTYEQYF	TGTGCCAGCAGCTTTCTCCGGACAGGGCTCGGGACCTACGAGCAGTACTTC
TRBD1	TRBJ2-6	NA	TRBV5-4	CASNTQGTGANVLTF	TGTGCCAGCAACACACAGGGGACCGGGGCCAACGTCCTGACTTTC
NA	TRBJ1-4	NA	TRBV9	CASSARPALGVSNEKLFF	TGTGCCAGCAGCGCCCGGCCAGCCCTCGGAGTCTCTAATGAAAAACTGTTTTTT
NA	TRBJ2-1	NA	TRBV28	CASSFERAYNEQFF	TGTGCCAGCAGTTTTGAGAGGGCCTACAATGAGCAGTTCTTC
TRBD1	TRBJ1-2	NA	TRBV5-5	CASSYDRGYVYGYTF	TGTGCCAGCAGCTATGACAGGGGGTATGTTTATGGCTACACCTTC
TRBD1	TRBJ1-5	few	TRBV2	CASSVARGHQPQHF	TGTGCCAGCAGTGTGGCTAGGGGGCATCAGCCCCAGCATTTT
NA	TRBJ2-3	few	TRBV7-8	CASSLGRSLLDTQYF	TGTGCCAGCAGCTTGGGCAGGTCCTTACTGGATACGCAGTATTTT
NA	TRBJ1-5	NA	TRBV6-5	CASSYRGEPQHF	TGTGCCAGCAGTTACCGGGGGGAGCCCCAGCATTTT
TRBD2	TRBJ2-1	NA	TRBV7-6	CASSLEGGLADSYNEQFF	TGTGCCAGCAGCTTAGAAGGAGGACTAGCGGATTCCTACAATGAGCAGTTCTTC
NA	TRBJ1-2	NA	TRBV10-3	CAISDRGVHNYGYTF	TGTGCCATCAGTGATAGGGGGGTCCATAACTATGGCTACACCTTC